What follows is one T cell receptor (beta chain) and its context. What antigen it recognizes has not been identified. Qualities for individual bases were not recorded, and no much larger clone is one base off. This entry belongs to a study of T cells in Graves' hyperthyroidism and ophthalmopathy (dated by TCRdb to the late 2010s). Broadly, across the study: Peripheral blood was sampled at the time of initial diagnosis, prior to any treatment. To identify distinguishing TCR V-J signatures, a discovery cohort of 95 to 100 patients was used, comprising under 45 with Graves' ophthalmopathy and 57 with stable Graves' hyperthyroidism. For training and testing, the roughly 97 patients in the discovery cohort were randomly divided in a 7:3 ratio. In about 6 Graves' hyperthyroidism patients, the study also compared T-cell repertoires from thyroid tissue with T-cell repertoires from blood. The paper describes TCR Vbeta CDR3 sequencing of 140 or so peripheral blood samples, made up of under 50 ophthalmopathy patients, some 76 hyperthyroidism patients and around 17 progressor patients. After sampling, hyperthyroidism patients received methimazole starting at 30 mg daily, and ophthalmopathy patients received high-dose intravenous methylprednisolone. An independent validation cohort of fewer than 20 hyperthyroidism patients and roughly 16 patients who later progressed to ophthalmopathy tested prospective prediction of ophthalmopathy.

Amplification of TCR beta CDR3 regions was carried out from RNA transcripts. The first round of RT-PCR for the TCR CDR3 was performed with the HTBI primer set and the Qiagen OneStep RT-PCR kit. A second multiplex PCR round built the libraries, followed by size selection and purification. The libraries were sequenced on an Illumina HiSeq2000 using paired-end 100 bp reads. From the authors' description of their analysis: SOAPnuke was used to process the raw data, with reads discarded if the reads contained adapters or uncalled bases, had a mean Phred below 15, or lacked an exact constant-primer or identifier match. COPE v1.2.5 was used to merge high-quality paired reads, and clonotypes were defined as unique nucleotide sequences. MiTCR v1.1 was used to align the clonotypes against IMGT TRBV, TRBD and TRBJ reference segments. The analysis was restricted to V-J combinations with a frequency above 0.0001, which together covered roughly 99% of the repertoires. The TCS score was defined as the ratio of F50 (clonal expansion) to E x V (chaos), calculated using BLOSUM62-based TCRdist between CDR3 peptides within each V-J. Welch's t-statistics and random forest reduced roughly 540 V-J features to 13, which were used in a naive Bayes classifier (R e1071). TCRdb handled the public reads itself, with Q25 trimming in fastp and clone calling in MiXCR, and kept productive beta chains. Each entry merges the rows of one CDR3 protein and shows their most common DNA and genes. The V and J calls, along with clone size, are taken from TCRdb and not from the paper's own processing. For this sample the table gives around 290,000 distinct CDR3 sequences, of which approximately 14% were detected only once. 7% to 9.5% of the sample goes to the ten largest clones.

Graves' hyperthyroidism was defined as stable when no progression to ophthalmopathy occurred over 18 months of follow-up. Hyperthyroidism patients were newly diagnosed, with disease duration under 2 months, and aged 18 to 65 years. Patients with uncontrolled infections, other autoimmune diseases, pregnancy or lactation were excluded. Diagnoses relied on clinical symptoms, serum thyroxine and TRAb, thyroid ultrasound and orbital computed tomography. PBMCs were separated from around 9.1 ml of fresh peripheral blood using Ficoll-Paque density gradient centrifugation. Total RNA was extracted using Trizol reagent, and RNA quality was assessed on an Agilent 2100 Bioanalyzer. The V end gives up 7 bases and the J end 0 bases, leaving 4 bases in the junction not matched to a gene. There are 15 amino acids in the CDR3, from cysteine to phenylalanine inclusive. Only the CDR3 part of the read is kept: 45 bases, read in frame from the first base. Reading the germline V gene gives CDR1 SNHLY and CDR2 FYNNEI.

Findings and caveats that apply to the study as a whole: Most expanded thyroid clonotypes (frequency above 0.001) were also found in blood, which suggests that blood repertoires may mirror thyroid immune responses. Sample size was not statistically predetermined, and investigators were not blinded to group allocation. In validation, the model predicted progression to ophthalmopathy with approximately 69% sensitivity and roughly 72% specificity, a median of about six months before onset. A model built on a 13 V-J signature distinguished ophthalmopathy from stable hyperthyroidism, reaching 85% to 90% sensitivity and under 84% specificity in cross-validation and 80%/75% in testing.

This TCR was recovered from a woman aged 40 to 55 with Graves' hyperthyroidism. Sequencing was carried out using blood. The V and J segments used are TRBV2 and TRBJ2-7, and 12 bases in between align with TRBD2. In nucleotide form, the sequence is TGTGCCAGCATTCGGGGACTAGCGGGCTCCTACGAGCAGTACTTC. Its protein product is CASIRGLAGSYEQYF.